The clone carrying this TCR beta chain was seen at least ten times. This record comes from a study of T cells in Graves' hyperthyroidism and ophthalmopathy. Source material for PBMCs was 10 ml fresh peripheral blood. Germline CDR1 is MNHEY and CDR2 is SMNVEV (reference sequence). The CDR3 runs 14 residues. Trimming took off 6 bases at V and 12 bases at J, with 23 bases between the two ends. TCR beta CDR3 sequences were amplified from RNA transcripts. The primer set for the first-round RT-PCR of the TCR CDR3 was HTBI. Each CDR3 protein gets one entry after TCRdb re-called the multiplex PCR reads with MiXCR. Of 400,000 to 500,000 distinct CDR3 sequences in the sample, around an eighth are singletons; the top ten hold 15% to 20%.

The sequencing input was blood. The TCR was taken from a woman between 18 and 29 years old with Graves' hyperthyroidism. This chain connects TRBV27 to TRBJ1-1, with TRBD1 as a possible D gene (5 bases). Here the CDR3 DNA reads TGTGCCAGCAGGTCCCTAGGGCAGGGTAGTCTTTCTTTCTTT. Protein product: CASRSLGQGSLSFF.